The sequence of this TCR beta chain was determined in a study of Graves' ophthalmopathy and Graves' hyperthyroidism. CDR1 is KGHDR and CDR2 is SFDVKD in the germline V gene. The V gene end was trimmed by 3 bases and the J gene end by 2 bases; junction bases not matched to a gene: 8. This CDR3 has 16 residues. Beta-chain TCR CDR3 regions were amplified from RNA transcripts. The authors performed first-round RT-PCR with HTBI primers and then a second-round multiplex PCR. TCRdb reanalysed the multiplex PCR reads using MiXCR and keeps one entry per CDR3 protein. The sample shows about 1.2 million distinct CDR3 sequences, 36% of them seen only once. There are many counts of this clonotype.

V and J are TRBV24-1 and TRBJ1-2, with 7 bases identical to TRBD1. The sequencing input was peripheral blood or thyroid tissue (not recorded which). This TCR was sampled from an adult man with Graves' hyperthyroidism. The CDR3 sequence: CATSDTRDSANYGYTF. CDR3 DNA: TGTGCCACCAGTGATACCCGGGACAGCGCCAACTATGGCTACACCTTC.